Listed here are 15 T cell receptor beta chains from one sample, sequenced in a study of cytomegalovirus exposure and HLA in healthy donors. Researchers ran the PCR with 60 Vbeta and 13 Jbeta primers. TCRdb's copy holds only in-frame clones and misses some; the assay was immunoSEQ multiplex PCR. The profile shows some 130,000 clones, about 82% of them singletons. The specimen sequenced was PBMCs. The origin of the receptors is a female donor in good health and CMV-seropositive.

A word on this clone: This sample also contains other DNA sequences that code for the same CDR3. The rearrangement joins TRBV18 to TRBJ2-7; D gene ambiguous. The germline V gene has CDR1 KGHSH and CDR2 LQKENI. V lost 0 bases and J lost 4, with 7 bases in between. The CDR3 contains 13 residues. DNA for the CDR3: TGTGCCAGCTCACCACCATCAGGTTACGAGCAGTACTTC. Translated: CASSPPSGYEQYF.

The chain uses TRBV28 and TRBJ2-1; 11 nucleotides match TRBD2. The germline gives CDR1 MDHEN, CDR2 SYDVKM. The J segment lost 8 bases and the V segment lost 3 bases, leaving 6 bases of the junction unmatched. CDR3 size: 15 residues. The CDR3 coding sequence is TGTGCCAGCAGTTTTAGCGGGGGGGCCCCGTATGAGCAGTTCTTC. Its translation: CASSFSGGAPYEQFF.

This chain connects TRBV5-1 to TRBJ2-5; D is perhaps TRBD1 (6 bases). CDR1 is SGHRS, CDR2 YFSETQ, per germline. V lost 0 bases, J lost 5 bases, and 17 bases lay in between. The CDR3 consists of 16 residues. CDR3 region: CASSLETRGIGETQYF. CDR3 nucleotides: TGCGCCAGCAGCTTGGAAACCAGGGGAATAGGGGAGACCCAGTACTTC.

The CDR3 here is CASSQLLTGLGTGELFF. CDR3 nucleotides: TGCGCCAGCAGCCAATTATTAACAGGGTTAGGCACCGGGGAGCTGTTTTTT. This sequence joins TRBV4-1 and TRBJ2-2; maybe TRBD1 (6 bases). The CDR3 runs to 17 residues. V was trimmed by 2 bases and J by 4 bases, leaving 17 bases between them. The germline gives CDR1 MGHRA, CDR2 YSYEKL.

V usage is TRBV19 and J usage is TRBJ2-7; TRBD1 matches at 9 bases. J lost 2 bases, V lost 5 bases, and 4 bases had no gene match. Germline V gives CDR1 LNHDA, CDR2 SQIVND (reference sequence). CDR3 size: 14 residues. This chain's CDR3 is CASSPGTGTYEQYF. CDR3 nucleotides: TGTGCCAGTAGTCCTGGGACAGGGACCTACGAGCAGTACTTC.

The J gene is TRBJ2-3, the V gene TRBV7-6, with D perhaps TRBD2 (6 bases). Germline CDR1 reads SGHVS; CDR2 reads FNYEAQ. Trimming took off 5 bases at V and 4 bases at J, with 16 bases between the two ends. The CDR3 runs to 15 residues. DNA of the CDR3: TGTGCCAGCAGCCCCCGGACTAAGCGGGCAGATACGCAGTATTTT. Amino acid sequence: CASSPRTKRADTQYF.

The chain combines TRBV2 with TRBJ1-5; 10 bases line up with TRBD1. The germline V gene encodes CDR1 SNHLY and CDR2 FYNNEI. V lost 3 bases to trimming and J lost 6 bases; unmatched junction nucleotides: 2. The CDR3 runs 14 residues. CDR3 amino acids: CASSEDRGAQPQHF. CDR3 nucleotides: TGTGCCAGCAGTGAGGACAGGGGGGCTCAGCCCCAGCATTTT.

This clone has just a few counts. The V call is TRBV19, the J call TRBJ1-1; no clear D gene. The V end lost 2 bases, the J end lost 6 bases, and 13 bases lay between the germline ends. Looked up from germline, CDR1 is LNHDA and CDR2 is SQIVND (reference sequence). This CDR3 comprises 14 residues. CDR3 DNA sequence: TGTGCCAGTAGTATACTCGGATCTCGGGCTGAAGCTTTCTTT. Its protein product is CASSILGSRAEAFF. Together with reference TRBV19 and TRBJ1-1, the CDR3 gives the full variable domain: DGGITQSPKYLFRKEGQNVTLSCEQNLNHDAMYWYRQDPGQGLRLIYYSQIVNDFQKGDIAEGYSVSREKKESFPLTVTSAQKNPTAFYLCASSILGSRAEAFFGQGTRLTVV.

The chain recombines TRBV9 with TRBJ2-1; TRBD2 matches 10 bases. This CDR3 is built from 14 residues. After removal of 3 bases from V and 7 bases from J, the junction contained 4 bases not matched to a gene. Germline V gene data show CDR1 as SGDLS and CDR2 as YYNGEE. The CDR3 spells CASSATSGENEQFF. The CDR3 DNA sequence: TGTGCCAGCAGCGCAACTAGCGGGGAGAATGAGCAGTTCTTC.

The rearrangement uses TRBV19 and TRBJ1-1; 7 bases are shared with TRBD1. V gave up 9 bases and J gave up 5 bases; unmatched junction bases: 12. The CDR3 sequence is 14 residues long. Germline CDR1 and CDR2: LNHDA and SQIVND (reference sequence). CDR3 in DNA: TGTGCCAGCCTATTGACAGGGAGATTGACTGAAGCTTTCTTT. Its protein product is CASLLTGRLTEAFF.

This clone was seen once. The CDR3 region is CASSPLREENEKLFF. The CDR3 nucleotides read TGTGCCAGCTCACCACTCAGGGAGGAGAATGAAAAACTGTTTTTT. The rearrangement links TRBV18 to TRBJ1-4; D is perhaps TRBD1 (5 bases). The germline gives CDR1 KGHSH, CDR2 LQKENI. The CDR3 runs 15 residues. Trimming removed 1 base from V and 5 bases from J, with 11 bases in between.

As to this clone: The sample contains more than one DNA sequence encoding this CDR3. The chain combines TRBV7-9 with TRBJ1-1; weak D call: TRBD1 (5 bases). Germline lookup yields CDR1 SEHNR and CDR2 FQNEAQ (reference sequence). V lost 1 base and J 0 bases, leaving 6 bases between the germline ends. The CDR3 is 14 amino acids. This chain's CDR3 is CASSLGQLNTEAFF. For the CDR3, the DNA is TGTGCCAGCAGCTTAGGACAGCTGAACACTGAAGCTTTCTTT.

The CDR3 sequence is CASSLSGRAPGELFF. The CDR3 region has the DNA TGTGCCAGCAGTTTGAGCGGGAGGGCCCCCGGGGAGCTGTTTTTT. This rearrangement joins TRBV6-1 to TRBJ2-2, with 10 bases aligning to TRBD2. V was clipped by 5 bases and J by 6 bases; unmatched bases: 6. The CDR3 is 15 residues long. Germline V CDR1 and CDR2: MNHNS, SASEGT.

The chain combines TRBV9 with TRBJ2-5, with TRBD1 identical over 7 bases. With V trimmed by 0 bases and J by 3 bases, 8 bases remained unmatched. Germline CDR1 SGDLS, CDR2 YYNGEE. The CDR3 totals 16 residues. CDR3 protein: CASSVAPKTGKETQYF. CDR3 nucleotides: TGTGCCAGCAGCGTAGCCCCCAAGACAGGGAAAGAGACCCAGTACTTC.

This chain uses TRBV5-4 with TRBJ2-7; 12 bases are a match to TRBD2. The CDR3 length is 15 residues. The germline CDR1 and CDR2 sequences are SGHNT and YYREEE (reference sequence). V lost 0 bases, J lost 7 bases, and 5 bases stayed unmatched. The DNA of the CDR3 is TGTGCCAGCAGCTTGGGGGGACTAGCGGGCTGGGAGCAGTACTTC. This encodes CASSLGGLAGWEQYF.